A single sample is the source of the 7 T cell receptor beta chains below, sequenced in a study of Graves' ophthalmopathy and Graves' hyperthyroidism. The authors amplified TCR beta CDR3 regions from RNA transcripts. In the first round, RT-PCR was carried out with HTBI primers, and a multiplex PCR formed the second round. MiXCR, run by TCRdb on the multiplex PCR reads, gives a single entry per CDR3 protein. The sample contains around 1.1 million distinct CDR3 sequences, 35% to 40% of which appear only once. The specimen sequenced was peripheral blood or thyroid tissue (not recorded which). Receptors were obtained from an adult man with Graves' hyperthyroidism.

The genes are TRBV27 and TRBJ2-2; TRBD1 is a possible D gene (5 bases). CDR1 and CDR2 from the germline V gene are MNHEY and SMNVEV (reference sequence). Trimming left V 7 bases short and J 6 bases short, with 18 bases between. The CDR3 extends over 15 amino acids. The CDR3 DNA is TGTGCCAGCACCGTTATCCAGGGTAGTCCCGGGGAGCTGTTTTTT. Amino acid sequence: CASTVIQGSPGELFF.

This clonotype has ten or more counts. This sequence joins TRBV7-6 and TRBJ1-6; D ambiguous. Germline assignment: CDR1 SGHVS and CDR2 FNYEAQ. The CDR3 runs to 13 residues. V was pared by 1 base and J by 10 bases, with 8 bases between. The CDR3 DNA is TGTGCCAGCAGCTTAGGGAGTCGGTCACCCCTCCACTTT. Protein product: CASSLGSRSPLHF. Filled out from reference TRBV7-6 and TRBJ1-6, the complete variable domain reads GAGVSQSPRYKVTKRGQDVALRCDPISGHVSLYWYRQALGQGPEFLTYFNYEAQQDKSGLPNDRFSAERPEGSISTLTIQRTEQRDSAMYRCASSLGSRSPLHFGNGTRLTVT.

This clonotype was observed many times. This sequence joins TRBV19 and TRBJ1-2; 8 nucleotides align to TRBD1. The CDR3 has 15 residues. V was clipped by 9 bases and J by 6 bases; unmatched bases: 15. CDR1 is LNHDA, CDR2 SQIVND, per germline (reference sequence). In nucleotides, the CDR3 is TGTGCCAGCACCCCGTGGGACAGGTTGACGGATGGCTACACCTTC. The encoded protein is CASTPWDRLTDGYTF.

The rearrangement uses TRBV6-5 and TRBJ2-2, with D possibly being TRBD2 (5 bases). Trimming shortened V by 0 bases and J by 5 bases, and 10 bases separated the two germline ends. Germline V gives CDR1 MNHEY, CDR2 SVGAGI. The CDR3 sequence is 15 residues long. The CDR3 coding sequence is TGTGCCAGCAGTTACTCGGATAGCGTGACCGGGGAGCTGTTTTTT. The encoded protein is CASSYSDSVTGELFF.

V and J are TRBV3-1 and TRBJ2-7; 8 positions match TRBD1. Trimming took 0 bases from V and 3 from J; bases not matched to a gene: 10. The CDR3 length is 17 residues. Germline-derived CDR1 and CDR2 are LGHDT and YNNKEL (reference sequence). The CDR3 coding sequence is TGTGCCAGCAGCCAAGACTCTGCCGGGACAGGAGGCTACGAGCAGTACTTC. Translation gives CASSQDSAGTGGYEQYF.

The chain links TRBV7-9 to TRBJ2-5; D perhaps matches TRBD1 (5 bases). The CDR3 loop spans 14 amino acids. From germline, CDR1 is SEHNR and CDR2 FQNEAQ (reference sequence). Trimming shortened V by 5 bases and J by 2 bases, and 12 bases separated the two germline ends. The CDR3 region has the DNA TGTGCCAGCAGCCTACTACAGGAACAAGAGACCCAGTACTTC. Protein product: CASSLLQEQETQYF.

The chain combines TRBV20-1 with TRBJ2-2; 8 bases agree with TRBD2. V lost 5 bases, J lost 7 bases, and 21 bases stayed unmatched. Germline values: CDR1 DFQATT, CDR2 SNEGSKA (reference sequence). The CDR3 sequence is 18 residues long. The CDR3 nucleotides are TGCAGTGCTGAATACAGGGAAAATAGCGGGATGGGTCTCGGGGAGCTGTTTTTT. Protein: CSAEYRENSGMGLGELFF.